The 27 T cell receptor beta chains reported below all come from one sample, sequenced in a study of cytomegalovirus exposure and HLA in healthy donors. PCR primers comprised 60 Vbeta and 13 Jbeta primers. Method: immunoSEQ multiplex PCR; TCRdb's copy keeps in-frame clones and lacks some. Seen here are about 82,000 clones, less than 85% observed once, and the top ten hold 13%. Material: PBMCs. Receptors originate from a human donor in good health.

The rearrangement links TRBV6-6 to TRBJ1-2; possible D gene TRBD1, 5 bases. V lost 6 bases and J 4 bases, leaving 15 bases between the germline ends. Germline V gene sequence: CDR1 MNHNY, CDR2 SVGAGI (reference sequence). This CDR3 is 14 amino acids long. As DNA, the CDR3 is TGTGCCAGCAGGCGCGGGACGGACTCCTATGGCTACACCTTC. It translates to CASRRGTDSYGYTF.

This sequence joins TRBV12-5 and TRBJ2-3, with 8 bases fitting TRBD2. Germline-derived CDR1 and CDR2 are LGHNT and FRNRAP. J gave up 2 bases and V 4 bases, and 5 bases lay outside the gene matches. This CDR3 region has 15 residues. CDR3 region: CASGSRRGATDTQYF. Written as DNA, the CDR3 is TGTGCTAGTGGTTCCCGGCGGGGGGCCACAGATACGCAGTATTTT.

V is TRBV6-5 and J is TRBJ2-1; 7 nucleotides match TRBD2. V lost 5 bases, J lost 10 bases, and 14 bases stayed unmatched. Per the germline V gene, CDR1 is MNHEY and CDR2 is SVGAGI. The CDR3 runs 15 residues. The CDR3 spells CASSPDGSLGGEQFF. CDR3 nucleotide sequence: TGTGCCAGCAGTCCCGATGGTTCCCTGGGGGGGGAGCAGTTCTTC.

The CDR3 here is CASSLEMGDYGYTF. CDR3 DNA: TGCGCCAGCAGCTTGGAGATGGGAGACTATGGCTACACCTTC. The chain has TRBV5-1 and TRBJ1-2; D remains unclear. CDR1 and CDR2 from the germline V gene are SGHRS and YFSETQ. V gave up 0 bases and J gave up 3 bases, with 9 bases separating them. The CDR3 has 14 amino acids. The whole variable domain, filled in from reference TRBV5-1 and TRBJ1-2, reads KAGVTQTPRYLIKTRGQQVTLSCSPISGHRSVSWYQQTPGQGLQFLFEYFSETQRNKGNFPGRFSGRQFSNSRSEMNVSTLELGDSALYLCASSLEMGDYGYTFGSGTRLTVV.

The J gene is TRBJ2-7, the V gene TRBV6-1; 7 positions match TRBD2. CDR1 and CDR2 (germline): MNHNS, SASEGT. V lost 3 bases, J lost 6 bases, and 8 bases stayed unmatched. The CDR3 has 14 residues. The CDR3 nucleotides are TGTGCCAGCAGTGACTTGACTAGCTATAGCGAGCAGTACTTC. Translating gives CASSDLTSYSEQYF.

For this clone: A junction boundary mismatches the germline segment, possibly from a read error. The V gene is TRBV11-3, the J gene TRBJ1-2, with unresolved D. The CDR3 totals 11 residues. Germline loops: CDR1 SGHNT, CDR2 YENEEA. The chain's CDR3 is CASSPAGDIPF. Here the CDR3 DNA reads TGTGCCAGCAGCCCAGCGGGAGACATTCCCTTC.

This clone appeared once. This chain's CDR3 is CASSLEAGGPAKNIQYF. The CDR3 region has the DNA TGCGCCAGCAGCTTGGAGGCAGGGGGCCCAGCCAAAAACATTCAGTACTTC. The chain couples TRBV5-1 to TRBJ2-4, with 8 bases lining up with TRBD1. This CDR3 has 17 amino acids. Germline V gene lookup returns CDR1 SGHRS and CDR2 YFSETQ. J was trimmed by 0 bases and V by 0 bases; bases with no gene match: 5. The variable domain in full, completed from reference TRBV5-1 and TRBJ2-4, reads KAGVTQTPRYLIKTRGQQVTLSCSPISGHRSVSWYQQTPGQGLQFLFEYFSETQRNKGNFPGRFSGRQFSNSRSEMNVSTLELGDSALYLCASSLEAGGPAKNIQYFGAGTRLSVL.

CDR3 loop: CASSGDRGGADTQYF. The CDR3 DNA reads TGCGCCAGCAGTGGAGACAGGGGAGGCGCAGATACGCAGTATTTT. V gene TRBV10-1 combines with J gene TRBJ2-3, with 8 bases that match TRBD1. Trimming cost V 4 bases and J 4 bases; bases outside gene matches: 7. Looked up from germline, CDR1 is WNHNN and CDR2 is SYGVQD (reference sequence). The CDR3 loop spans 15 amino acids.

The CDR3 DNA follows: TGTGCCAGCAGCTTGGGGACAGGGTACGAGCAGTACTTC. It is translated as CASSLGTGYEQYF. The rearrangement joins TRBV5-8 to TRBJ2-7; 8 nucleotides line up with TRBD1. The CDR3 has 13 amino acids. CDR1 is SGHTS, CDR2 YDEGEE, per germline. The J segment lost 4 bases and the V segment lost 0 bases, leaving 0 bases of the junction unmatched.

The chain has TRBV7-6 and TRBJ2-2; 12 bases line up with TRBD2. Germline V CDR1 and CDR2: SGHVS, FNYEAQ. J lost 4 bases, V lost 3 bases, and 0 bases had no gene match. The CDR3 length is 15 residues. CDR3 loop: CASSLGLAGTGELFF. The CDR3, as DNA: TGTGCCAGCAGCTTGGGACTAGCGGGCACCGGGGAGCTGTTTTTT.

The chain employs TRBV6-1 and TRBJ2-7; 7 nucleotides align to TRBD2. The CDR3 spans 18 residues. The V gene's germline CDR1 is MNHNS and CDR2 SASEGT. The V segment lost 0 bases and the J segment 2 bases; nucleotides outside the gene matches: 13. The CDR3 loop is CASSEALRGAGVTYEQYF. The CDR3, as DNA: TGTGCCAGCAGTGAAGCGCTTCGGGGTGCGGGGGTCACCTACGAGCAGTACTTC.

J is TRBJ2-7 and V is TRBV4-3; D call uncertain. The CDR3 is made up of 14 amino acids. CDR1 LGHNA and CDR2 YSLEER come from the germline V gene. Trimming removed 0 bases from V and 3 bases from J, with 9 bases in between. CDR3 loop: CASSQETFGYEQYF. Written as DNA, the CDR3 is TGCGCCAGCAGCCAAGAGACATTCGGCTACGAGCAGTACTTC.

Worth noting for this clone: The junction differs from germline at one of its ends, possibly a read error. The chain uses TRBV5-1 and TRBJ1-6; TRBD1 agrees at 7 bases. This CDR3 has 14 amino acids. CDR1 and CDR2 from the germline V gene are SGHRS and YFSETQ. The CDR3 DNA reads TGCGCCAGCAGCCAGGGACAGACTGATTCACCCCTCAACTTT. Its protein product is CASSQGQTDSPLNF. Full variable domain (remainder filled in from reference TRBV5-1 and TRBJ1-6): KAGVTQTPRYLIKTRGQQVTLSCSPISGHRSVSWYQQTPGQGLQFLFEYFSETQRNKGNFPGRFSGRQFSNSRSEMNVSTLELGDSALYLCASSQGQTDSPLNFGNGTRLTVT.

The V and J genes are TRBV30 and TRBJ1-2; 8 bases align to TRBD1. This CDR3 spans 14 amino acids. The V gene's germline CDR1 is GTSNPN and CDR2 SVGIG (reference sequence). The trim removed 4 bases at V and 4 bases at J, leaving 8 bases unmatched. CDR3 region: CAWTTPGGIYGYTF. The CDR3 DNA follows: TGTGCCTGGACGACCCCAGGGGGCATCTATGGCTACACCTTC.

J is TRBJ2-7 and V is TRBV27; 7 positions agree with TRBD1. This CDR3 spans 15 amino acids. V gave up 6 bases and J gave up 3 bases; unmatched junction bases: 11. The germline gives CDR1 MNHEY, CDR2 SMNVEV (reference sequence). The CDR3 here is CASRPLGTENYEQYF. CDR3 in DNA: TGTGCCAGCAGGCCACTCGGGACAGAAAACTACGAGCAGTACTTC.

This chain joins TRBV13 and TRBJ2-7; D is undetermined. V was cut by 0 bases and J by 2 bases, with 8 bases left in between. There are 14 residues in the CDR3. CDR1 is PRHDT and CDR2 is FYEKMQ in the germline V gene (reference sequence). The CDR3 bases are TGTGCCAGCAGCTTAGGGACACCACCCTACGAGCAGTACTTC. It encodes CASSLGTPPYEQYF.

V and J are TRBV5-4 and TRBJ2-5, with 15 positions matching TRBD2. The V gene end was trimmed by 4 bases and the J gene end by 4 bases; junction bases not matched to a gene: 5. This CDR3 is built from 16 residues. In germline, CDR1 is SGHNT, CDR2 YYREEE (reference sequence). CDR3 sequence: CASSRTSGGARETQYF. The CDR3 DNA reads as TGTGCCAGCAGCCGGACTAGCGGGGGGGCCCGAGAGACCCAGTACTTC.

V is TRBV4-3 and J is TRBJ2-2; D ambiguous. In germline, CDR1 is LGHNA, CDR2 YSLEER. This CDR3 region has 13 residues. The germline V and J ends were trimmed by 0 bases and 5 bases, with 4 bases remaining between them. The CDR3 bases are TGCGCCAGCAGCCAAGACCCGACCGGGGAGCTGTTTTTT. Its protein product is CASSQDPTGELFF.

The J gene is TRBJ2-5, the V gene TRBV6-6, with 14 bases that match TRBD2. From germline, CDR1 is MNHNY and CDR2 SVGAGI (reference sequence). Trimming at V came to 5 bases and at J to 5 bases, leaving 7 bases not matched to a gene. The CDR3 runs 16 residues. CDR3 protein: CASSTGLAGGRETQYF. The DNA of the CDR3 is TGTGCCAGCAGTACCGGACTAGCGGGGGGCAGGGAGACCCAGTACTTC.

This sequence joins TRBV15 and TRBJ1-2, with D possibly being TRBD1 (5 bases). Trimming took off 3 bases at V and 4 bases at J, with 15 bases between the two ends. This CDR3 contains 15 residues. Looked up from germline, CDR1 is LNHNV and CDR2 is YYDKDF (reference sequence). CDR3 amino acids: CATSSVLDSAYGYTF. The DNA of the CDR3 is TGTGCCACCAGCAGCGTACTCGACAGTGCCTATGGCTACACCTTC.

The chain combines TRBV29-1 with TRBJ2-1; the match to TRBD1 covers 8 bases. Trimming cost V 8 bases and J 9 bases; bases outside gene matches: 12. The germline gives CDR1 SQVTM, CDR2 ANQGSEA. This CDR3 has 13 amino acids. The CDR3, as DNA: TGCAGCTTGACAGGGGTCTGGAGGGGTGAGCAGTTCTTC. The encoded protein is CSLTGVWRGEQFF.

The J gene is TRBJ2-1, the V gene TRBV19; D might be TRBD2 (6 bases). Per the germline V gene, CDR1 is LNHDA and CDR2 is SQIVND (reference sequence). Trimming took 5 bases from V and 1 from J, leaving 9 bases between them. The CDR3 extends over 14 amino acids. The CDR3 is CASSPSASYNEQFF. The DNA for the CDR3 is TGTGCCAGTAGTCCTAGCGCTTCCTACAATGAGCAGTTCTTC.

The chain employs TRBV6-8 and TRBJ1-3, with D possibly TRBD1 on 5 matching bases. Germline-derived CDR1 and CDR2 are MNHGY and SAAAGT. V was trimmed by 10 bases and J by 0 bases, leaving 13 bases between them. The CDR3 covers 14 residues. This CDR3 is CANTDSRSGNTIYF. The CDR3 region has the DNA TGTGCCAATACCGACAGCCGCTCTGGAAACACCATATATTTT.

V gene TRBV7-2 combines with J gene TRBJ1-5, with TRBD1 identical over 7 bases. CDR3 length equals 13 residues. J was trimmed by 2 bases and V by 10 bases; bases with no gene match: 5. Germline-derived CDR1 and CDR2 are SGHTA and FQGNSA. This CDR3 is CATQDRGNQPQHF. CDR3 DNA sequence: TGTGCCACCCAAGACAGGGGCAATCAGCCCCAGCATTTT.

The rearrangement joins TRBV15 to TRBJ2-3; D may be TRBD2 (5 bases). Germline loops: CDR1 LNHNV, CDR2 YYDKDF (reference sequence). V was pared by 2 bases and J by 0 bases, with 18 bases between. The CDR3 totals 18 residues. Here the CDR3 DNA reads TGTGCCACCAGCAGATCCCGGACTGGGCTCACAAGCACAGATACGCAGTATTTT. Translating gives CATSRSRTGLTSTDTQYF.

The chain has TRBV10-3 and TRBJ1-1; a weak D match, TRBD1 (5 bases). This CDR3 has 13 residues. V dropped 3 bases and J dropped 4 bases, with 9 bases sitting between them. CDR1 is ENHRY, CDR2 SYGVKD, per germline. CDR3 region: CAISDSRGTEAFF. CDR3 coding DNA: TGTGCCATCAGTGACTCAAGGGGCACTGAAGCTTTCTTT.

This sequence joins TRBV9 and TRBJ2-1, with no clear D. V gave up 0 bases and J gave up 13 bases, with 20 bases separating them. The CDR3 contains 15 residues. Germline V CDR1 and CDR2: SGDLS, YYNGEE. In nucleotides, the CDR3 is TGTGCCAGCAGCGTAGGGGCTCTCGGCCGCAGCTATCAGTTCTTC. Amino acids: CASSVGALGRSYQFF.